Listed here are 24 T cell receptor beta chains from one sample, sequenced in a study of OX40 agonist ivuxolimab in advanced cancers. Clones were read by immunoSEQ multiplex PCR, and TCRdb kept only the in-frame ones, dropping some. Among approximately 74,000 clones listed, 65% to 90% were seen once. Material: CD4+ or CD8+ T cells sorted from blood, obtained in a trial of the OX40 agonist ivuxolimab. These receptors were obtained from an adult with an advanced solid tumor such as melanoma, head and neck, liver or kidney cancer.

This clone is medium-sized (0.01 to 0.1%) by share. The chain uses TRBV14 and TRBJ2-6; no clear D gene. The CDR3 loop spans 15 amino acids. Between the trimmed V and J ends, which lost 3 bases and 4 bases, there was a span of 10 bases. Germline V lookup: CDR1 SGHDN, CDR2 FVKESK. CDR3 nucleotides: TGTGCCAGCAGCCACCTGGATCGAGGGGCCAACGTCCTGACTTTC. Residues: CASSHLDRGANVLTF.

The genes are TRBV28 and TRBJ2-5; 8 bases map to TRBD2. V dropped 5 bases and J dropped 4; count of bases not matched to a gene: 9. CDR3 length: 15 amino acids. Per the germline V gene, CDR1 is MDHEN and CDR2 is SYDVKM. For the CDR3, the DNA is TGTGCCAGCAGTCGCCGGGTGGCGGGGGGAGAGACCCAGTACTTC. Translation: CASSRRVAGGETQYF.

This chain joins TRBV11-2 and TRBJ2-1; no reliable D call. Germline lookup yields CDR1 SGHAT and CDR2 FQNNGV. Trimming stripped 6 bases from V and 1 base from J, with 10 bases between. The CDR3 length is 14 residues. The CDR3 region is CASSGVASYNEQFF. The CDR3 DNA reads TGTGCCAGCAGTGGAGTCGCTTCCTACAATGAGCAGTTCTTC.

This clone came up a few times. The chain recombines TRBV2 with TRBJ1-4; D gene unclear. CDR1 SNHLY and CDR2 FYNNEI come from the germline V gene. V shed 8 bases and J shed 8 bases, with 12 bases lying between them. This CDR3 has 12 amino acids. CDR3 DNA sequence: TGTGCCAGCGGAGGCCGGAGGGAAAAACTGTTTTTT. Its protein product is CASGGRREKLFF.

The genes are TRBV10-2 and TRBJ1-3; 9 nucleotides align to TRBD1. In germline, CDR1 is WSHSY, CDR2 SAAADI. The CDR3 is made up of 16 amino acids. V shed 3 bases, J shed 5 bases, and the junction held 8 bases outside the gene matches. The CDR3 protein is CASSDEGTGRRNTIYF. CDR3 DNA: TGCGCCAGCAGTGACGAGGGGACAGGGCGGCGAAACACCATATATTTT.

The chain carries TRBV4-1 and TRBJ2-7, with TRBD2 matching 11 bases. This CDR3 contains 15 residues. CDR1 and CDR2 (germline): MGHRA, YSYEKL. With 4 bases clipped from V and 3 bases from J, the junction kept 5 bases outside the gene matches. CDR3 bases: TGCGCCAGCAGCCGCATCACTAGCGGGAGCTACGAGCAGTACTTC. Protein: CASSRITSGSYEQYF.

To note about this clone: One junction end does not reproduce the germline sequence, and a read error may be involved. The V and J genes are TRBV6-5 and TRBJ1-6; D call uncertain. Germline CDR1 is MNHEY and CDR2 is SVGAGI. The CDR3 totals 13 residues. CDR3 DNA: TGTGCCAGCAGTTACTCGCTAGCGGGCAGCGCTTACTTT. It encodes CASSYSLAGSAYF.

The V gene is TRBV27, the J gene TRBJ2-3, with 8 bases lining up with TRBD1. The germline CDR1 and CDR2 sequences are MNHEY and SMNVEV (reference sequence). The CDR3 consists of 16 residues. V lost 4 bases to trimming and J lost 2 bases; unmatched junction nucleotides: 8. The CDR3 nucleotides read TGTGCCAGCAGTTCCCCGACAGGGGTTTACACAGATACGCAGTATTTT. Its protein is CASSSPTGVYTDTQYF.

The chain links TRBV9 to TRBJ1-2; no clear D. This CDR3 contains 12 residues. Trimming cost V 4 bases and J 7 bases, with 11 bases left between them. CDR1 and CDR2 (germline): SGDLS, YYNGEE. CDR3 nucleotide sequence: TGTGCCAGCAGCCCCGCCGGACGTGGCTACACCTTC. Protein: CASSPAGRGYTF.

In this sample, this clone turned up a few times. V usage is TRBV19 and J usage is TRBJ1-4, with D uncertain. The CDR3 has 15 amino acids. V was trimmed by 7 bases and J by 4 bases, leaving 16 bases between them. Germline V CDR1 and CDR2: LNHDA, SQIVND (reference sequence). CDR3 in DNA: TGTGCCAGTATGGGAACGGTCTCGGGTAATGAAAAACTGTTTTTT. Translation: CASMGTVSGNEKLFF.

The CDR3: CASSPSTGNEQFF. As DNA, the CDR3 is TGTGCCAGCTCACCCTCGACGGGAAATGAGCAGTTCTTC. The chain carries TRBV18 and TRBJ2-1; TRBD2 is a possible D gene (5 bases). Germline V gene sequence: CDR1 KGHSH, CDR2 LQKENI. Deletions cut 3 bases from V and 7 bases from J, with 10 bases between. The CDR3 covers 13 residues.

The chain uses TRBV2 and TRBJ2-7; D might be TRBD2 (5 bases). This CDR3 has 13 residues. Trimming took off 7 bases at V and 0 bases at J, with 10 bases between the two ends. Germline V gives CDR1 SNHLY, CDR2 FYNNEI. CDR3 loop: CASTRTRSYEQYF. CDR3 nucleotide sequence: TGTGCCAGCACCCGGACTCGCTCCTACGAGCAGTACTTC. Full variable domain (rest looked up from reference TRBV2 and TRBJ2-7): EPEVTQTPSHQVTQMGQEVILRCVPISNHLYFYWYRQILGQKVEFLVSFYNNEISEKSEIFDDQFSVERPDGSNFTLKIRSTKLEDSAMYFCASTRTRSYEQYFGPGTRLTVT.

J is TRBJ1-1 and V is TRBV6-5; D may be TRBD1 (5 bases). Germline V lookup: CDR1 MNHEY, CDR2 SVGAGI. Trimming removed 4 bases from V and 3 bases from J, with 12 bases in between. CDR3 length equals 14 residues. The CDR3 sequence is CASSSIQAHTEAFF. The CDR3 DNA sequence: TGTGCCAGCAGTTCAATACAGGCGCACACTGAAGCTTTCTTT.

The V call is TRBV28, the J call TRBJ2-7; D gene unclear. Looked up from germline, CDR1 is MDHEN and CDR2 is SYDVKM. V lost 2 bases, J lost 9 bases, and 14 bases lay in between. The CDR3 totals 13 residues. The CDR3 is CASSLDDPRRQYF. The CDR3 DNA reads TGTGCCAGCAGTTTAGACGATCCGCGACGGCAGTACTTC.

The chain joins TRBV5-5 to TRBJ2-4; the D call may be TRBD1 or TRBD2 (5 bases each). The germline CDR1 and CDR2 sequences are SGHKS and YYEKEE (reference sequence). CDR3 size: 14 residues. Trimming shortened V by 4 bases and J by 0 bases, and 8 bases separated the two germline ends. The CDR3 coding sequence is TGTGCCAGCAGCAGGGACGTAGCCAAAAACATTCAGTACTTC. Protein: CASSRDVAKNIQYF.

V gene TRBV5-1 combines with J gene TRBJ1-1; 10 bases fit TRBD1. Germline CDR1 is SGHRS and CDR2 is YFSETQ. V lost 3 bases, J lost 2 bases, and 13 bases stayed unmatched. There are 18 residues in the CDR3. The CDR3 is CASSSLGGQGLRNTEAFF. In DNA form, the CDR3 reads TGCGCCAGCAGCTCGCTGGGGGGACAGGGGCTTCGAAACACTGAAGCTTTCTTT.

This clone was recorded only once. For the CDR3, the DNA is TGTGCCAGCAGTTACGCCAGGGGTGATTCACCCCTCCACTTT. It specifies CASSYARGDSPLHF. The gene calls are TRBV6-6 and TRBJ1-6, with a weak D call TRBD1 (6 bases). V was clipped by 2 bases and J by 8 bases, with 10 bases between them. The CDR3 covers 14 residues. CDR1 and CDR2 (germline): MNHNY, SVGAGI (reference sequence).

This clone was found once. V and J are TRBV5-1 and TRBJ1-1; 7 bases fit TRBD1. J lost 6 bases, V lost 0 bases, and 2 bases had no gene match. The CDR3 totals 13 residues. Germline values: CDR1 SGHRS, CDR2 YFSETQ. The CDR3 DNA is TGCGCCAGCAGCTTGGGACAGGGTCCTGAAGCTTTCTTT. Residues: CASSLGQGPEAFF.

This chain uses TRBV7-2 with TRBJ1-1; perhaps TRBD1 as D (6 bases). The germline V and J ends were trimmed by 2 bases and 4 bases, with 11 bases remaining between them. Germline CDR1 SGHTA, CDR2 FQGNSA. This CDR3 has 14 amino acids. The CDR3 spells CASSLQGPITEAFF. The CDR3 nucleotides are TGTGCCAGCAGCTTACAGGGGCCTATCACTGAAGCTTTCTTT.

The rearrangement uses TRBV28 and TRBJ2-5; no reliable D call. The germline V gene has CDR1 MDHEN and CDR2 SYDVKM. The ends were cut back, 5 bases at V and 5 bases at J, with 6 bases in the middle. The CDR3 is made up of 11 amino acids. As DNA, the CDR3 is TGTGCCAGCAGTACCGTGGAGACCCAGTACTTC. This gives the protein CASSTVETQYF.

V is TRBV5-1 and J is TRBJ2-1, with D possibly being TRBD2 (6 bases). V shed 3 bases and J shed 7 bases, with 17 bases lying between them. Germline V gene sequence: CDR1 SGHRS, CDR2 YFSETQ. The CDR3 extends over 15 amino acids. The CDR3 reads CASSSPGASENEQFF. The CDR3 DNA follows: TGCGCCAGCAGCTCCCCCGGGGCTAGCGAGAATGAGCAGTTCTTC.

This clone has a handful of counts. The chain employs TRBV29-1 and TRBJ1-3, with TRBD1 as a possible D gene (5 bases). The CDR3 length is 11 residues. V was trimmed by 4 bases and J by 16 bases, leaving 17 bases between them. CDR1 is SQVTM and CDR2 is ANQGSEA in the germline V gene. CDR3 bases: TGCAGCGTTGTGATCGAGGCCCCAGGGTATTTT. Its protein is CSVVIEAPGYF.

V is TRBV27 and J is TRBJ2-3; D could derive from TRBD1 or TRBD2 (5 bases each). Germline assignment: CDR1 MNHEY and CDR2 SMNVEV (reference sequence). Trimming took off 5 bases at V and 6 bases at J, with 15 bases between the two ends. CDR3 length: 14 amino acids. CDR3 bases: TGTGCCAGCAGTCTCAGCGCTTGGGGGGATACGCAGTATTTT. Amino acid sequence: CASSLSAWGDTQYF.

This chain uses TRBV7-8 with TRBJ2-1, with D possibly TRBD1 on 6 matching bases. CDR1 is SGHVS, CDR2 FQNEAQ, per germline. The V end was cut by 3 bases, the J end by 5 bases, with 8 bases between. The CDR3 is 13 residues long. The CDR3, as DNA: TGTGCCAGCAGCTTGGACAGCCACAATGAGCAGTTCTTC. Its translation is CASSLDSHNEQFF.